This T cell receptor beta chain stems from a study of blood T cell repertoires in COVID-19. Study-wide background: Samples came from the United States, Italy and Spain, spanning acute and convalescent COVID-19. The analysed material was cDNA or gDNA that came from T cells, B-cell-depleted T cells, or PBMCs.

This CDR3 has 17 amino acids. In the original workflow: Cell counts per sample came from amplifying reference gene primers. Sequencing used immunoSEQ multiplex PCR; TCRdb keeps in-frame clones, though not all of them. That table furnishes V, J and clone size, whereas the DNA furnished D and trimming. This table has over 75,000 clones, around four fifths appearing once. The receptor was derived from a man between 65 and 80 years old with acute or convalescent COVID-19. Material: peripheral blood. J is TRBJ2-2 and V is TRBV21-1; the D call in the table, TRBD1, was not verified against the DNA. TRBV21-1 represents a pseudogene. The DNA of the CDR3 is TGTGCCAGCGGAGAACCGACAGGGAAGGATATTACCGGGGAGCTGTTTTTT. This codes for CASGEPTGKDITGELFF.